These 23 T cell receptor beta chains were all obtained from the same sample, sequenced in a study of T cells after yellow fever vaccination. MiXCR, applied by TCRdb to the 5' RACE reads, yields one record per CDR3 protein. In the table there are under 600,000 distinct CDR3 sequences, 21% of which are singletons. Source: PBMCs, taken 21 days after the first yellow fever vaccination. Receptors were obtained from a man younger than 35 who received the YFV17D yellow fever vaccine.

The chain joins TRBV19 to TRBJ2-3; TRBD2 matches 9 bases. With V trimmed by 1 base and J by 6 bases, 5 bases remained unmatched. In germline, CDR1 is LNHDA, CDR2 SQIVND (reference sequence). This CDR3 has 15 residues. The CDR3 coding sequence is TGTGCCAGTAGTATAGTAGCGGGGGCGGGGGATACGCAGTATTTT. Protein sequence: CASSIVAGAGDTQYF.

The DNA of the CDR3 is TGTGCCAGCACCCGGGACAGGGGCTACAATGAGCAGTTCTTC. Translating gives CASTRDRGYNEQFF. The chain is built from TRBV2 and TRBJ2-1; 10 nucleotides agree with TRBD1. The CDR3 spans 14 residues. CDR1 is SNHLY, CDR2 FYNNEI, per germline. V was pared by 7 bases and J by 3 bases, with 3 bases of the junction left unmatched. Filled out from reference TRBV2 and TRBJ2-1, the complete variable domain reads EPEVTQTPSHQVTQMGQEVILRCVPISNHLYFYWYRQILGQKVEFLVSFYNNEISEKSEIFDDQFSVERPDGSNFTLKIRSTKLEDSAMYFCASTRDRGYNEQFFGPGTRLTVL.

The chain has TRBV15 and TRBJ2-3, with no clear D. Per germline, CDR1 LNHNV and CDR2 YYDKDF (reference sequence). The CDR3 extends over 16 amino acids. V was clipped by 0 bases and J by 0 bases, with 10 bases between them. CDR3 bases: TGTGCCACCAGCAGAGATACCGGCAGAAGCACAGATACGCAGTATTTT. As protein: CATSRDTGRSTDTQYF.

This clonotype was detected only a few times. The chain employs TRBV7-6 and TRBJ2-1; D not certain. Per the germline V gene, CDR1 is SGHVS and CDR2 is FNYEAQ. There are 15 residues in the CDR3. With 1 base removed from V and 2 bases from J, the gap between germline ends came to 9 bases. In DNA, the CDR3 is TGTGCCAGCAGCTTAGTCCCGAGCGCCTACAATGAGCAGTTCTTC. Its translation: CASSLVPSAYNEQFF. Complete variable domain (other parts from reference TRBV7-6 and TRBJ2-1): GAGVSQSPRYKVTKRGQDVALRCDPISGHVSLYWYRQALGQGPEFLTYFNYEAQQDKSGLPNDRFSAERPEGSISTLTIQRTEQRDSAMYRCASSLVPSAYNEQFFGPGTRLTVL.

In its sample, this clonotype was seen a few times. The chain recombines TRBV20-1 with TRBJ2-3; D is unresolved. The CDR3 covers 11 residues. CDR1 and CDR2 from the germline V gene are DFQATT and SNEGSKA (reference sequence). Trimming left V 5 bases short and J 6 bases short, with 9 bases between. The CDR3 DNA reads as TGCAGTGCTCCCTTCATGGATACGCAGTATTTT. It codes for CSAPFMDTQYF.

This clonotype was observed many times. V usage is TRBV30 and J usage is TRBJ2-7; TRBD1 or TRBD2 may be the D gene (5 bases each). The CDR3 sequence is 13 residues long. CDR1 is GTSNPN, CDR2 SVGIG, per germline (reference sequence). V was trimmed by 3 bases and J by 2 bases, leaving 11 bases between them. The CDR3 region is CAWSTGAAYEQYF. In nucleotides, the CDR3 is TGTGCCTGGAGCACCGGGGCCGCCTACGAGCAGTACTTC.

The chain has TRBV20-1 and TRBJ1-1; D possibly corresponds to TRBD1 (5 bases). Trimming pared 6 bases from V and 9 bases from J, leaving 17 bases between. The CDR3 extends over 12 amino acids. Germline-derived CDR1 and CDR2 are DFQATT and SNEGSKA (reference sequence). The CDR3 region has the DNA TGCAGTGCGGGTCCGGGACTGGGGAAAGCTTTCTTT. Translated: CSAGPGLGKAFF.

This chain uses TRBV6-5 with TRBJ2-3; D is uncertain. The V end lost 3 bases, the J end lost 1 base, and 14 bases lay between the germline ends. The V gene's germline CDR1 is MNHEY and CDR2 SVGAGI. This CDR3 is built from 16 residues. The CDR3 sequence is CASSYGPGKGTDTQYF. In DNA, the CDR3 is TGTGCCAGCAGTTATGGCCCCGGAAAAGGCACAGATACGCAGTATTTT.

In its sample, this clonotype was seen many times. This rearrangement joins TRBV6-2 or TRBV6-3 to TRBJ2-3, with 7 bases lining up with TRBD1. This CDR3 contains 15 residues. The germline CDR1 and CDR2 sequences are MNHEY and SVGEGT. V was pared by 1 base and J by 3 bases, with 4 bases of the junction left unmatched. In DNA form, the CDR3 reads TGTGCCAGCAGTTACTGGGGGACAGTAACAGATACGCAGTATTTT. The encoded protein is CASSYWGTVTDTQYF.

This chain connects TRBV24-1 to TRBJ2-3; no clear D. The V end lost 7 bases, the J end lost 0 bases, and 7 bases lay between the germline ends. The CDR3 has 13 residues. The V gene's germline CDR1 is KGHDR and CDR2 SFDVKD. The CDR3 DNA is TGTGCCACCAGCGAACCTAGCACAGATACGCAGTATTTT. Its protein is CATSEPSTDTQYF.

This clonotype was seen only a few times. The V and J genes are TRBV4-1 and TRBJ1-2; D perhaps matches TRBD1 (5 bases). The CDR3 runs 15 residues. The V end lost 0 bases, the J end lost 4 bases, and 12 bases lay between the germline ends. The germline CDR1 and CDR2 sequences are MGHRA and YSYEKL. CDR3 residues: CASSQDGTVPYGYTF. CDR3 nucleotide sequence: TGCGCCAGCAGCCAAGATGGGACCGTTCCCTATGGCTACACCTTC.

The chain links TRBV10-3 to TRBJ2-2; possibly TRBD2 for D (7 bases). Germline-derived CDR1 and CDR2 are ENHRY and SYGVKD. This CDR3 contains 14 residues. Trimming took 8 bases from V and 6 from J, leaving 16 bases between them. CDR3 sequence reads: CAIEGGNPAGELFF. The CDR3 region has the DNA TGTGCCATCGAGGGGGGGAACCCCGCCGGGGAGCTGTTTTTT.

The table lists this clonotype with a few counts. The chain uses TRBV3-1 and TRBJ1-2; no reliable D call. The germline V gene encodes CDR1 LGHDT and CDR2 YNNKEL (reference sequence). There are 12 residues in the CDR3. Trimming removed 0 bases at V and 7 bases at J, with 6 bases between. As DNA, the CDR3 is TGTGCCAGCAGCCAAGATGATCGTGGCTACACCTTC. Translating it yields CASSQDDRGYTF. The variable domain in full, with the rest retrieved from reference TRBV3-1 and TRBJ1-2, is DTAVSQTPKYLVTQMGNDKSIKCEQNLGHDTMYWYKQDSKKFLKIMFSYNNKELIINETVPNRFSPKSPDKAHLNLHINSLELGDSAVYFCASSQDDRGYTFGSGTRLTVV.

The rearrangement links TRBV5-1 to TRBJ1-2; TRBD1 might be the D (5 bases). In germline, CDR1 is SGHRS, CDR2 YFSETQ. The CDR3 extends over 13 amino acids. V lost 4 bases, J lost 7 bases, and 14 bases lay in between. The CDR3 is CASSPGGSLGYTF. CDR3 nucleotides: TGCGCCAGCAGCCCTGGGGGAAGTCTTGGCTACACCTTC.

This clonotype has a handful of counts. The V gene is TRBV5-1, the J gene TRBJ2-7; 8 nucleotides line up with TRBD1. Trimming removed 4 bases from V and 2 bases from J; junction bases left unmatched: 8. CDR1 SGHRS and CDR2 YFSETQ come from the germline V gene. The length of the CDR3 is 15 residues. The CDR3 region is CASSPRQGPTYEQYF. The CDR3 coding sequence is TGCGCCAGCAGCCCGAGACAGGGGCCAACCTACGAGCAGTACTTC.

Only a few counts were recorded for this clonotype. The rearrangement joins TRBV5-1 to TRBJ2-7; maybe TRBD2 (5 bases). The CDR3 length is 14 residues. Trimming removed 0 bases at V and 3 bases at J, with 10 bases between. The germline V gene encodes CDR1 SGHRS and CDR2 YFSETQ. The CDR3 here is CASSLAEGFYEQYF. DNA for the CDR3: TGCGCCAGCAGCTTGGCCGAGGGTTTCTACGAGCAGTACTTC.

The gene calls are TRBV5-1 and TRBJ2-5; 13 positions agree with TRBD2. CDR3 length: 16 residues. Germline values: CDR1 SGHRS, CDR2 YFSETQ. V trimming: 4 bases; J trimming: 5 bases; junction bases outside the gene matches: 8. The CDR3 reads CASSGTSGGAPETQYF. CDR3 in DNA: TGCGCCAGCAGCGGTACTAGCGGGGGGGCCCCCGAGACCCAGTACTTC.

V is TRBV20-1 and J is TRBJ1-1, with D uncertain. The CDR3 has 14 residues. Germline loops: CDR1 DFQATT, CDR2 SNEGSKA (reference sequence). Deletions cut 0 bases from V and 0 bases from J, with 8 bases between. CDR3 DNA sequence: TGCAGTGCTAGAGACTCGACATTGAACACTGAAGCTTTCTTT. Protein product: CSARDSTLNTEAFF.

About this clonotype: A much larger clone lies a single base off, so this may be a read error. This chain links TRBV10-3 with TRBJ2-5; perhaps TRBD1 as D (5 bases). CDR3 size: 12 residues. Germline CDR1 is ENHRY and CDR2 is SYGVKD. Trimming left V 3 bases short and J 3 bases short, with 5 bases between. The CDR3 region is CAISDREETQYF. The CDR3 DNA reads as TGTGCCATCAGTGACAGGGAAGAGACCCAGTACTTC.

This clonotype was counted between two and nine times. The chain has TRBV29-1 and TRBJ1-2; D unresolved. The V gene's germline CDR1 is SQVTM and CDR2 ANQGSEA. The CDR3 spans 11 residues. V lost 0 bases and J 7 bases, leaving 6 bases between the germline ends. This CDR3 is CSVEDGIGYTF. The CDR3 DNA is TGCAGCGTTGAAGATGGGATTGGCTACACCTTC.

This chain connects TRBV4-3 to TRBJ2-3; no clear D gene. V was trimmed by 3 bases and J by 2 bases, leaving 21 bases between them. In germline, CDR1 is LGHNA, CDR2 YSLEER. The length of the CDR3 is 18 residues. Written as DNA, the CDR3 is TGCGCCAGCAGCCACCTAAGTTTCCGCTCCGACTTCACAGATACGCAGTATTTT. Protein sequence: CASSHLSFRSDFTDTQYF.

The CDR3: CASRQVQDSSYEQYF. The CDR3 DNA reads as TGTGCCAGCAGACAAGTCCAGGACTCCTCCTACGAGCAGTACTTC. The chain uses TRBV6-2 or TRBV6-3 and TRBJ2-7; D might be TRBD2 (5 bases). The V gene lost 6 bases and the J gene lost 0 bases, with 15 bases spanning the gap. The CDR3 runs to 15 residues. The germline CDR1 and CDR2 sequences are MNHEY and SVGEGT.

This clonotype has at least ten counts. The chain links TRBV7-9 to TRBJ2-2; D is possibly TRBD2 (5 bases). Trimming stripped 4 bases from V and 0 bases from J, with 9 bases between. CDR1 and CDR2 (germline): SEHNR, FQNEAQ (reference sequence). This CDR3 is built from 15 residues. CDR3 in DNA: TGTGCCAGCAGCTCCACGGGAACGAACACCGGGGAGCTGTTTTTT. Its translation: CASSSTGTNTGELFF. Using reference TRBV7-9 and TRBJ2-2 for the parts outside the CDR3, the full variable domain is DTGVSQNPRHKITKRGQNVTFRCDPISEHNRLYWYRQTLGQGPEFLTYFQNEAQLEKSRLLSDRFSAERPKGSFSTLEIQRTEQGDSAMYLCASSSTGTNTGELFFGEGSRLTVL.